A selection of T cell receptor beta chains follows, all from one sample in a study of T cell repertoires in cytomegalovirus infection. TCRdb re-analysed the reads in MiXCR, keeping a single row per CDR3 protein. The sample has roughly 230,000 distinct CDR3 sequences, 15% to 20% seen once. Material: CD8+ T cells from PBMCs. These receptors all stem from a human donor in good health (CMV status not recorded). Some clones in this sample may be carry-over from other donors' samples. The CDR3 runs from the conserved cysteine through the conserved F or W. A D gene is named only where the DNA matches it firmly. Clone size is stated in some rows and not others, as once, few, many or a class when expanded.

V: TRBV20-1
J: TRBJ1-2
D: NA
size: few
CDR3: CSARSRGGHYGYTF
DNA: TGCAGTGCTAGGTCGAGGGGGGGTCACTATGGCTACACCTTC

V: TRBV29-1
J: TRBJ2-1
D: NA
size: few
CDR3: CSVVRGGVLGEQFF
DNA: TGCAGCGTTGTTAGAGGAGGGGTTTTGGGTGAGCAGTTCTTC

V: TRBV5-5
J: TRBJ2-7
D: NA
size: many
CDR3: CASSLGSDYEQYF
DNA: TGTGCCAGCAGCTTGGGATCAGACTACGAGCAGTACTTC

V: TRBV7-2
J: TRBJ1-5
D: NA
size: many
CDR3: CASSFANGVQPQHF
DNA: TGTGCCAGCAGCTTTGCCAACGGGGTTCAGCCCCAGCATTTT

V: TRBV7-8
J: TRBJ1-6
D: NA
size: many
CDR3: CASSLARGGDSPLHF
DNA: TGTGCCAGCAGCTTGGCGCGCGGTGGGGATTCACCCCTCCACTTT

V: TRBV19
J: TRBJ1-2
D: NA
size: many
CDR3: CASSIAGGDGYTF
DNA: TGTGCCAGTAGTATTGCCGGGGGCGATGGCTACACCTTC

V: TRBV2
J: TRBJ2-7
D: NA
size: NA
CDR3: CASSSDSTYEQYF
DNA: TGTGCCAGCAGTTCGGACAGCACCTACGAGCAGTACTTC

V: TRBV27
J: TRBJ2-1
D: NA
size: NA
CDR3: CASSLSRQNNEQFF
DNA: TGTGCCAGCAGTTTATCGAGGCAGAACAATGAGCAGTTCTTC

V: TRBV6-6
J: TRBJ1-5
D: TRBD1
size: few
CDR3: CASRRVRDRGPRSNQPQHF
DNA: TGTGCCAGCAGAAGAGTCCGGGACAGGGGGCCTAGGAGCAATCAGCCCCAGCATTTT

V: TRBV6-1
J: TRBJ2-3
D: NA
size: few
CDR3: CASSEGGRRTDTQYF
DNA: TGTGCCAGCAGTGAAGGTGGCAGGCGCACAGATACGCAGTATTTT

V: TRBV10-3
J: TRBJ1-4
D: NA
size: many
CDR3: CAISSGATNEKLFF
DNA: TGTGCCATCAGTTCCGGGGCAACTAATGAAAAACTGTTTTTT

V: TRBV7-6
J: TRBJ2-3
D: TRBD1
size: many
CDR3: CASSGTGGVLPTDTQYF
DNA: TGTGCCAGCAGCGGGACAGGGGGCGTTCTACCCACAGATACGCAGTATTTT

V: TRBV2
J: TRBJ1-1
D: NA
size: many
CDR3: CASHREDTEAFF
DNA: TGTGCCAGCCACAGGGAGGACACTGAAGCTTTCTTT

V: TRBV28
J: TRBJ1-6
D: NA
size: NA
CDR3: CASSLGGRGDSPLHF
DNA: TGTGCCAGCAGTTTAGGGGGGCGAGGAGATTCACCCCTCCACTTT

V: TRBV12-3/TRBV12-4
J: TRBJ2-7
D: NA
size: few
CDR3: CASSFRSDSYEQYF
DNA: TGTGCCAGCAGTTTTCGCTCTGACTCCTACGAGCAGTACTTC

V: TRBV11-3
J: TRBJ2-2
D: NA
size: many
CDR3: CASSATGNGNTGELFF
DNA: TGTGCCAGCAGCGCCACAGGGAACGGTAACACCGGGGAGCTGTTTTTT

V: TRBV7-9
J: TRBJ2-3
D: NA
size: once
CDR3: CASSLGPRTVADTQYF
DNA: TGTGCCAGCAGCTTAGGCCCCCGGACGGTGGCAGATACGCAGTATTTT

V: TRBV9
J: TRBJ1-2
D: NA
size: NA
CDR3: CASSVGGPDGYTF
DNA: TGTGCCAGCAGCGTGGGGGGACCAGATGGCTACACCTTC

V: TRBV2
J: TRBJ2-3
D: NA
size: NA
CDR3: CASSESQVRGATDTQYF
DNA: TGTGCCAGCAGTGAAAGCCAGGTTAGGGGCGCGACAGATACGCAGTATTTT

V: TRBV29-1
J: TRBJ2-7
D: TRBD1
size: many
CDR3: CSVDGQGGYEQYF
DNA: TGCAGCGTTGATGGACAGGGCGGCTACGAGCAGTACTTC

V: TRBV4-3
J: TRBJ2-7
D: NA
size: few
CDR3: CASSQDRPGRAYEQYF
DNA: TGCGCCAGCAGCCAAGATCGGCCCGGCAGGGCCTACGAGCAGTACTTC

V: TRBV6-2/TRBV6-3
J: TRBJ1-5
D: NA
size: many
CDR3: CASSPPAGDPPQHF
DNA: TGTGCCAGCAGTCCCCCGGCAGGGGACCCGCCCCAGCATTTT

V: TRBV19
J: TRBJ2-1
D: NA
size: many
CDR3: CASNTGDYNEQFF
DNA: TGTGCCAGTAATACCGGGGACTACAATGAGCAGTTCTTC

V: TRBV6-1
J: TRBJ2-3
D: NA
size: many
CDR3: CASSSQGLTDTQYF
DNA: TGTGCCAGCAGTTCTCAAGGGTTGACAGATACGCAGTATTTT

V: TRBV7-2
J: TRBJ2-5
D: NA
size: NA
CDR3: CASSSNKRREETQYF
DNA: TGTGCCAGCAGCTCCAACAAACGCAGGGAAGAGACCCAGTACTTC

V: TRBV2
J: TRBJ2-7
D: TRBD1
size: few
CDR3: CASSESTGGDSYEQYF
DNA: TGTGCCAGCAGTGAGTCGACAGGGGGGGATTCCTACGAGCAGTACTTC

V: TRBV7-9
J: TRBJ2-1
D: TRBD1
size: NA
CDR3: CASLGQESSYNEQFF
DNA: TGTGCCAGCTTGGGACAGGAGAGCTCCTACAATGAGCAGTTCTTC

V: TRBV7-9
J: TRBJ2-2
D: NA
size: many
CDR3: CASSFAPPANTGELFF
DNA: TGTGCCAGCAGCTTCGCCCCCCCAGCGAACACCGGGGAGCTGTTTTTT

V: TRBV4-1
J: TRBJ1-5
D: NA
size: few
CDR3: CASSPVSGGNQPQHF
DNA: TGCGCCAGCAGCCCGGTATCAGGGGGCAATCAGCCCCAGCATTTT

V: TRBV4-2
J: TRBJ2-5
D: TRBD1
size: NA
CDR3: CASSHGQGLYF
DNA: TGTGCCAGCAGTCATGGACAGGGTCTTTACTTC

V: TRBV2
J: TRBJ2-2
D: NA
size: NA
CDR3: CASISFSNTGELFF
DNA: TGTGCCAGCATATCGTTCTCGAACACCGGGGAGCTGTTTTTT

V: TRBV5-6
J: TRBJ1-2
D: NA
size: NA
CDR3: CASSLMPGQRRGYTF
DNA: TGTGCCAGCAGCTTGATGCCGGGACAAAGAAGGGGCTACACCTTC

V: TRBV20-1
J: TRBJ2-7
D: NA
size: few
CDR3: CSARRQDGSYEQYF
DNA: TGCAGTGCTAGGCGGCAGGACGGGTCCTACGAGCAGTACTTC

V: TRBV6-2/TRBV6-3
J: TRBJ1-5
D: NA
size: many
CDR3: CASSYTRSNQPQHF
DNA: TGTGCCAGCAGTTACACTAGGAGCAATCAGCCCCAGCATTTT

V: TRBV11-2
J: TRBJ1-1
D: NA
size: many
CDR3: CASKNRNTEAFF
DNA: TGTGCCAGCAAGAACAGGAACACTGAAGCTTTCTTT